This TCR beta chain was identified during a study of T cell repertoires in cytomegalovirus infection. Trimming cost V 4 bases and J 2 bases, with 9 bases left between them. This CDR3 comprises 13 residues. In germline, CDR1 is LGHDT, CDR2 YNNKEL (reference sequence). Each CDR3 protein is one row after TCRdb ran MiXCR on the reads. Here the sample spans about 310,000 distinct CDR3 sequences, roughly 15% being singletons. Points on this clonotype: Antigen specificity is unknown.

General study points: In two of eight donors, the top clonotype was HLA-C-restricted CMV-specific.

The clonotype comes from a human donor in good health (CMV status not recorded). Some clones in this sample may be carry-over from other donors' samples. The source material was PBMCs. V and J are TRBV3-1 and TRBJ2-7, with D maybe TRBD2 (5 bases). CDR3: CASSRTEAYEQYF. The DNA of the CDR3 is TGTGCCAGCAGCCGGACGGAGGCCTACGAGCAGTACTTC.